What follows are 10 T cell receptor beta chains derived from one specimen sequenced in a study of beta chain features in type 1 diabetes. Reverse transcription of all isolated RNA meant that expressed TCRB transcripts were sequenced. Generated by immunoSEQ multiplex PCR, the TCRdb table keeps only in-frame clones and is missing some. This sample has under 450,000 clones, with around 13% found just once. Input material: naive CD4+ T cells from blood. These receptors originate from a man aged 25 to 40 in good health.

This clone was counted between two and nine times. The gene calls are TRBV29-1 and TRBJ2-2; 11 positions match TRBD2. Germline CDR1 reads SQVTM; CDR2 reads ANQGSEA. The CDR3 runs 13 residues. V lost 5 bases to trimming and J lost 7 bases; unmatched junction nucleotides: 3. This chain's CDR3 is CSVLAGGIGELFF. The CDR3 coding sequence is TGCAGCGTTTTAGCGGGAGGGATCGGGGAGCTGTTTTTT.

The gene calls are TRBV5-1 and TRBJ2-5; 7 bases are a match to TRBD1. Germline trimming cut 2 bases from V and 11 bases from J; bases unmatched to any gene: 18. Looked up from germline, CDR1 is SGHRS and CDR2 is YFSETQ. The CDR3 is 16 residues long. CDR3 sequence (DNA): TGCGCCAGCAGCTTTGCCCAACTGGGGACAGCGAGAACTCAGTACTTC. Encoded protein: CASSFAQLGTARTQYF. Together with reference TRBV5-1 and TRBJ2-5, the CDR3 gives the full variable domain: KAGVTQTPRYLIKTRGQQVTLSCSPISGHRSVSWYQQTPGQGLQFLFEYFSETQRNKGNFPGRFSGRQFSNSRSEMNVSTLELGDSALYLCASSFAQLGTARTQYFGPGTRLLVL.

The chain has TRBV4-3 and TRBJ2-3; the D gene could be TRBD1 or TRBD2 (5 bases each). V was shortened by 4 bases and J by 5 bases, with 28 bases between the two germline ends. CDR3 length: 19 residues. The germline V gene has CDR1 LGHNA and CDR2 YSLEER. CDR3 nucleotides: TGCGCCAGCAGCCGAGGGGTACAGTCTTCACACGGCCGGGGAGATACGCAGTATTTT. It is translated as CASSRGVQSSHGRGDTQYF.

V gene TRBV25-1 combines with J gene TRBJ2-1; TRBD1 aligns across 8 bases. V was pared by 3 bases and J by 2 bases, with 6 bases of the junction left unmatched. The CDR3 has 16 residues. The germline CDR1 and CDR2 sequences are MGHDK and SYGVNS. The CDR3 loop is CASSDILGQAYNEQFF. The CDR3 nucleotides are TGTGCCAGCAGTGATATATTGGGACAGGCCTACAATGAGCAGTTCTTC. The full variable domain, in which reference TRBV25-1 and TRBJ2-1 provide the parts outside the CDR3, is EADIYQTPRYLVIGTGKKITLECSQTMGHDKMYWYQQDPGMELHLIHYSYGVNSTEKGDLSSESTVSRIRTEHFPLTLESARPSHTSQYLCASSDILGQAYNEQFFGPGTRLTVL.

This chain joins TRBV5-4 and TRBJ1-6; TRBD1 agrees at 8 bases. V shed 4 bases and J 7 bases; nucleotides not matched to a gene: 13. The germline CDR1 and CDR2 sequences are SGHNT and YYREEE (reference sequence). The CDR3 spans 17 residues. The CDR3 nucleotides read TGTGCCAGCAGCCAGATGGACAGGGCGGGCGGGAATTCACCCCTCCACTTT. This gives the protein CASSQMDRAGGNSPLHF.

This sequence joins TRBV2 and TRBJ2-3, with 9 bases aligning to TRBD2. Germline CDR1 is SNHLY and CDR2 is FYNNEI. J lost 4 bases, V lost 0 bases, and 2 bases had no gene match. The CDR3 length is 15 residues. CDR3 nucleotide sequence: TGTGCCAGCAGTGAAGCGCGACTAGCGGCAGATACGCAGTATTTT. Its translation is CASSEARLAADTQYF. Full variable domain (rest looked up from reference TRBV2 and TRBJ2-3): EPEVTQTPSHQVTQMGQEVILRCVPISNHLYFYWYRQILGQKVEFLVSFYNNEISEKSEIFDDQFSVERPDGSNFTLKIRSTKLEDSAMYFCASSEARLAADTQYFGPGTRLTVL.

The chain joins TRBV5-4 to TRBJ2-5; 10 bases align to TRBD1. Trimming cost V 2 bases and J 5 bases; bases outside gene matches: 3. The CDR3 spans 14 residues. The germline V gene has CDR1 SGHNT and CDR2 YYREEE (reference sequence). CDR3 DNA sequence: TGTGCCAGCAGCTTACAGGGACAGGGGGAGACCCAGTACTTC. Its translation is CASSLQGQGETQYF.

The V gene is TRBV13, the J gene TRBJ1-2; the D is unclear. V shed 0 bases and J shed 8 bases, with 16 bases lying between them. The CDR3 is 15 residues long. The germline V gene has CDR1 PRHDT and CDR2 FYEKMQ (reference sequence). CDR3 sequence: CASSLGPLQAAGYTF. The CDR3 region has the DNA TGTGCCAGCAGCTTAGGACCCCTACAAGCGGCGGGCTACACCTTC.

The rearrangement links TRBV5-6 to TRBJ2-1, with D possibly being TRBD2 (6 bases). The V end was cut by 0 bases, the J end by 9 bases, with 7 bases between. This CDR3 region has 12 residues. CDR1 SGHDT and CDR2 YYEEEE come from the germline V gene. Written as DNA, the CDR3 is TGTGCCAGCAGCTTGGCCGGGGGTGAGCAGTTCTTC. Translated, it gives CASSLAGGEQFF. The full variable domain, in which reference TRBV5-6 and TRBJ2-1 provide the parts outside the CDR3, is DAGVTQSPTHLIKTRGQQVTLRCSPKSGHDTVSWYQQALGQGPQFIFQYYEEEERQRGNFPDRFSGHQFPNYSSELNVNALLLGDSALYLCASSLAGGEQFFGPGTRLTVL.

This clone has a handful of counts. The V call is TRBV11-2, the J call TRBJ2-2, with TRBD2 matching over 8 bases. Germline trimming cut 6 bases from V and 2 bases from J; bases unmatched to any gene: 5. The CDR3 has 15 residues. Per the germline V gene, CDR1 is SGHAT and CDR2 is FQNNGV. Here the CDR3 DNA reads TGTGCCAGCAGGAAACTAGCGGAAAACACCGGGGAGCTGTTTTTT. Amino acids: CASRKLAENTGELFF.